This TCR beta chain came from a study of OX40 agonist ivuxolimab in advanced cancers. Germline-derived CDR1 and CDR2 are MNHNS and SASEGT. Between the trimmed V and J ends, which lost 10 bases and 3 bases, there was a span of 19 bases. This CDR3 spans 15 amino acids. Profiled with immunoSEQ multiplex PCR; TCRdb holds only in-frame clones, not every one. Counted here are roughly 63,000 clones, more than 80% occurring once; the ten biggest clones make up 11%. The sequence derives from an adult with an advanced solid tumor such as melanoma, head and neck, liver or kidney cancer. The source material was CD4+ or CD8+ T cells sorted from blood, sampled in a trial of the OX40 agonist ivuxolimab. The chain carries TRBV6-1 and TRBJ1-3; D remains ambiguous. The CDR3 loop reads CATLRIRVYGNTIYF. The CDR3 DNA reads TGTGCCACCTTAAGGATAAGGGTTTATGGAAACACCATATATTTT.